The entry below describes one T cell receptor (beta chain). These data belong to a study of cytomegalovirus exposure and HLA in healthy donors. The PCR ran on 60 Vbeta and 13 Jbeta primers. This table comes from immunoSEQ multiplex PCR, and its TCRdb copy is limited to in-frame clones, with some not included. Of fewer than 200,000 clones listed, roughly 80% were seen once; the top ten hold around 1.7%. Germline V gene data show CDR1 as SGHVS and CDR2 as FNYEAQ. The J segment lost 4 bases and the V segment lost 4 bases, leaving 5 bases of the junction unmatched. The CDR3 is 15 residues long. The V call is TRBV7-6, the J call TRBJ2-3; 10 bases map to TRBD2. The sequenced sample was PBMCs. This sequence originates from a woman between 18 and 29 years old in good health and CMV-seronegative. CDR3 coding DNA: TGTGCCAGCAGCTCTCTAGCGGGAGAGTCAGATACGCAGTATTTT. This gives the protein CASSSLAGESDTQYF.